This entry is about one T cell receptor beta chain. Antigen: not known. This sample is part of a study of T-cell memory formation after mild COVID-19. TCRdb used MiXCR to reprocess the 5' RACE reads, holding one entry per CDR3 protein. The sample contains nearly 200,000 distinct CDR3 sequences, approximately 20% of which appear only once. Trimming removed 4 bases at V and 5 bases at J, with 9 bases between. The CDR3 covers 12 residues. Looked up from germline, CDR1 is MGHDK and CDR2 is SYGVNS. Regarding the study as a whole: Researchers could not confirm that second-wave clones peaking on day 37 targeted SARS-CoV-2.

The material sequenced was PBMCs or a T cell subset sorted from them (not recorded which). This sequence originates from an adult woman who had mild COVID-19 (a few samples of this study predate the infection). Cell type and time point are not known. V is TRBV25-1 and J is TRBJ2-7; D is unresolved. The DNA of the CDR3 is TGTGCCAGCAGTGGGACCCCCCACGAGCAGTACTTC. This codes for CASSGTPHEQYF.